The 27 T cell receptor beta chains presented below share a single source sample, sequenced in a study of blood T cell repertoires in COVID-19. Some clones are missing from TCRdb's copy, which holds only in-frame ones; the method was immunoSEQ multiplex PCR. The sample contains more than 300,000 clones, about 91% of which appear only once. Sequenced input: peripheral blood. These receptors originate from a woman aged 25 to 39 with COVID-19, enrolled during active disease.

The genes are TRBV6-1 and TRBJ2-1, with 9 nucleotides matching TRBD2. The CDR3 has 15 residues. Trimming cost V 0 bases and J 13 bases; bases outside gene matches: 10. Germline-derived CDR1 and CDR2 are MNHNS and SASEGT. The CDR3 region is CASSEAGLAIIAQFF. The CDR3 DNA reads TGTGCCAGCAGTGAAGCTGGACTAGCGATCATTGCCCAGTTCTTC.

The CDR3 nucleotides read TGTGCCAGCAGGGGGGCTCCCGGGACAGGGGACACTAATGAAAAACTGTTTTTT. It specifies CASRGAPGTGDTNEKLFF. The J gene is TRBJ1-4, the V gene TRBV25-1, with 10 bases lining up with TRBD1. Unmatched junction bases numbered 12, after V lost 6 bases and J lost 2 bases. The germline V gene has CDR1 MGHDK and CDR2 SYGVNS. This CDR3 contains 18 residues.

This chain joins TRBV4-2 and TRBJ1-2; D is perhaps TRBD1 (5 bases). V lost 1 base to trimming and J lost 4 bases, with 19 bases between them. The CDR3 runs to 17 residues. Germline-derived CDR1 and CDR2 are LGHNA and YNFKEQ. CDR3 protein: CASSQGVNRQKGYGYTF. CDR3 DNA sequence: TGTGCCAGCAGCCAAGGCGTTAACAGGCAGAAGGGCTATGGCTACACCTTC.

The rearrangement links TRBV5-5 to TRBJ1-1; TRBD1 matches at 8 bases. V shed 4 bases and J 1 base; nucleotides not matched to a gene: 6. In germline, CDR1 is SGHKS, CDR2 YYEKEE (reference sequence). This CDR3 has 15 residues. CDR3 amino acids: CASSTRTGPNTEAFF. The CDR3 bases are TGTGCCAGCAGCACCCGGACAGGGCCGAACACTGAAGCTTTCTTT.

The chain carries TRBV18 and TRBJ1-2, with TRBD1 as a possible D gene (5 bases). The germline V and J ends were trimmed by 3 bases and 5 bases, with 10 bases remaining between them. The CDR3 covers 13 residues. Germline lookup yields CDR1 KGHSH and CDR2 LQKENI. CDR3 sequence: CASSPSGTYGYTF. The CDR3, as DNA: TGTGCCAGCTCACCCTCCGGGACTTATGGCTACACCTTC.

The chain links TRBV3-1 (or the pseudogene TRBV3-2) to TRBJ2-7, with TRBD2 identical over 10 bases. Germline CDR1 and CDR2: LGHDT and YNNKEL (reference sequence). The V and J ends lost 0 bases and 0 bases, in that order; junction bases with no gene match: 5. This CDR3 contains 17 residues. DNA of the CDR3: TGTGCCAGCAGCCAAGATTGTCCTAGCGGGGGCTCCTACGAGCAGTACTTC. It specifies CASSQDCPSGGSYEQYF.

This clone was observed a single time. The J gene is TRBJ2-2, the V gene TRBV7-6; 7 bases map to TRBD1. The CDR3 is 18 amino acids. The V gene's germline CDR1 is SGHVS and CDR2 FNYEAQ. V lost 5 bases and J lost 1; bases outside the gene matches: 13. The CDR3 protein is CASSLRTGTVVNTGELFF. The CDR3 DNA reads as TGTGCCAGCAGCCTCAGGACAGGAACCGTAGTGAACACCGGGGAGCTGTTTTTT. The full variable domain, with the rest looked up from reference TRBV7-6 and TRBJ2-2, is GAGVSQSPRYKVTKRGQDVALRCDPISGHVSLYWYRQALGQGPEFLTYFNYEAQQDKSGLPNDRFSAERPEGSISTLTIQRTEQRDSAMYRCASSLRTGTVVNTGELFFGEGSRLTVL.

This clone occurred once. The CDR3, as DNA: TGTGCCAGCCATGACAGGGGTGGCTACACCTTC. Protein product: CASHDRGGYTF. The V call is TRBV19, the J call TRBJ1-2, with 8 bases that match TRBD1. This CDR3 has 11 residues. Germline CDR1 LNHDA, CDR2 SQIVND (reference sequence). The V and J ends lost 9 bases and 7 bases, in that order; junction bases with no gene match: 4.

V usage is TRBV4-3 and J usage is TRBJ2-3; D unresolved. CDR1 is LGHNA and CDR2 is YSLEER in the germline V gene. The germline V and J ends were trimmed by 1 base and 0 bases, with 8 bases remaining between them. There are 15 residues in the CDR3. The CDR3 bases are TGCGCCAGCAGCCAAGTAACATCTAGCACAGATACGCAGTATTTT. Its translation: CASSQVTSSTDTQYF.

The V gene is TRBV14, the J gene TRBJ1-6; no clear D gene. This CDR3 contains 15 residues. The ends were cut back, 4 bases at V and 2 bases at J, with 9 bases in the middle. Germline loops: CDR1 SGHDN, CDR2 FVKESK. CDR3 amino acids: CASSRGSTYNSPLHF. In DNA form, the CDR3 reads TGTGCCAGCAGCCGAGGGTCGACCTATAATTCACCCCTCCACTTT.

This clone was counted many times. The V call is TRBV24-1, the J call TRBJ1-2; 10 positions agree with TRBD1. Germline trimming cut 6 bases from V and 6 bases from J; bases unmatched to any gene: 9. This CDR3 region has 15 residues. The germline V gene encodes CDR1 KGHDR and CDR2 SFDVKD. The CDR3 protein is CATSYGGTGADGYTF. The CDR3 coding sequence is TGTGCCACCAGTTACGGAGGGACAGGGGCGGATGGCTACACCTTC.

As DNA, the CDR3 is TGCAGTGCTAGTCGGGGGGTTCGCTATGGCTACACCTTC. The encoded protein is CSASRGVRYGYTF. The chain combines TRBV20-1 with TRBJ1-2, with TRBD1 as a possible D gene (5 bases). The V end lost 3 bases, the J end lost 4 bases, and 12 bases lay between the germline ends. This CDR3 is built from 13 residues. CDR1 DFQATT and CDR2 SNEGSKA come from the germline V gene (reference sequence).

This clone has more than one count but fewer than ten. The chain links TRBV6-5 to TRBJ1-2; possibly TRBD1 for D (5 bases). This CDR3 has 13 residues. Germline V gene lookup returns CDR1 MNHEY and CDR2 SVGAGI. Deletions cut 6 bases from V and 3 bases from J, with 11 bases between. DNA of the CDR3: TGTGCCAGCAGATCGGACAAATACTATGGCTACACCTTC. Translation: CASRSDKYYGYTF.

The rearrangement joins TRBV7-2 to TRBJ1-1, with D hard to call. V lost 0 bases and J lost 0, with 11 bases in between. This CDR3 has 16 amino acids. In germline, CDR1 is SGHTA, CDR2 FQGNSA. This CDR3 is CASSLAPRTMNTEAFF. In DNA, the CDR3 is TGTGCCAGCAGCTTAGCGCCCAGGACTATGAACACTGAAGCTTTCTTT.

V is TRBV7-6 and J is TRBJ2-1, with 10 nucleotides matching TRBD2. CDR3 length equals 16 residues. V gave up 3 bases and J gave up 5 bases; unmatched junction bases: 7. Germline loops: CDR1 SGHVS, CDR2 FNYEAQ. The CDR3 sequence is CASSFLAGGPDNEQFF. CDR3 DNA: TGTGCCAGCAGCTTCTTAGCGGGGGGTCCGGACAATGAGCAGTTCTTC.

This chain links TRBV18 with TRBJ2-1; 8 nucleotides line up with TRBD1. CDR1 KGHSH and CDR2 LQKENI come from the germline V gene. The V segment lost 0 bases and the J segment 5 bases; nucleotides outside the gene matches: 9. CDR3 length: 17 amino acids. The CDR3 spells CASSPPPGTGLNNEQFF. The CDR3 DNA is TGTGCCAGCTCACCACCGCCCGGGACAGGACTAAACAATGAGCAGTTCTTC.

The V gene is TRBV6-5, the J gene TRBJ2-7; tentative D call: TRBD2 (6 bases). The CDR3 sequence is 13 residues long. CDR1 and CDR2 from the germline V gene are MNHEY and SVGAGI. V shed 4 bases and J shed 7 bases, with 14 bases lying between them. The CDR3 region has the DNA TGTGCCAGCAGTTCCACCTTGGAGGGGGAGCAGTACGTC. This sequence encodes CASSSTLEGEQYV.

This chain joins TRBV5-6 and TRBJ2-6; TRBD1 might be the D (5 bases). V shed 0 bases and J shed 0 bases, with 10 bases lying between them. CDR1 SGHDT and CDR2 YYEEEE come from the germline V gene. The CDR3 contains 17 residues. The chain's CDR3 is CASSLGGSYSGANVLTF. The CDR3 nucleotides read TGTGCCAGCAGCTTGGGGGGCAGTTACTCTGGGGCCAACGTCCTGACTTTC.

The rearrangement links TRBV23-1 to TRBJ1-5; no firm D call. TRBV23-1 is classed as an ORF, of uncertain function. This CDR3 contains 15 residues. The V gene lost 4 bases and the J gene lost 2 bases, with 12 bases spanning the gap. The CDR3: CASSPPRRGNQPQHF. CDR3 DNA: TGCGCCAGCAGTCCCCCGCGGAGGGGCAATCAGCCCCAGCATTTT.

The chain has TRBV7-8 and TRBJ1-5, with D maybe TRBD1 (6 bases). CDR1 and CDR2 from the germline V gene are SGHVS and FQNEAQ. V was trimmed by 8 bases and J by 4 bases, leaving 15 bases between them. There are 14 residues in the CDR3. The CDR3, as DNA: TGTGCCAGCCAGGAGGGGAGGGGGAATCAGCCCCAGCATTTT. Residues: CASQEGRGNQPQHF.

V usage is TRBV7-2 and J usage is TRBJ2-5; D is undetermined. Germline V gene sequence: CDR1 SGHTA, CDR2 FQGNSA. The CDR3 spans 13 residues. V was pared by 0 bases and J by 13 bases, with 15 bases between. The CDR3 DNA reads as TGTGCCAGCAGCTTAGCCGGCTCACGGGTCCCGTACTTC. The encoded protein is CASSLAGSRVPYF.

This clone was detected once. V gene TRBV13 combines with J gene TRBJ2-5, with 14 bases fitting TRBD2. The germline gives CDR1 PRHDT, CDR2 FYEKMQ (reference sequence). The CDR3 is 17 residues long. The V and J ends lost 5 bases and 5 bases, in that order; junction bases with no gene match: 10. Here the CDR3 DNA reads TGTGCCAGCAGCCCCTGGACTAGCGGGGGGCCGCGGGAGACCCAGTACTTC. Translating it yields CASSPWTSGGPRETQYF.

The genes are TRBV19 and TRBJ1-2, with a possible D match to TRBD1 (5 bases). Trimming took off 7 bases at V and 4 bases at J, with 10 bases between the two ends. The V gene's germline CDR1 is LNHDA and CDR2 SQIVND (reference sequence). The CDR3 runs 12 residues. CDR3 residues: CASNTGLYGYTF. The CDR3 nucleotides read TGTGCCAGTAATACGGGACTCTATGGCTACACCTTC.

This sequence joins TRBV19 and TRBJ2-7, with D possibly matching TRBD1 (6 bases). In germline, CDR1 is LNHDA, CDR2 SQIVND (reference sequence). This CDR3 is built from 16 residues. Trimming took 4 bases from V and 3 from J, leaving 19 bases between them. The CDR3, as DNA: TGTGCCAGTAGTAAGACGCAGGGGTCGCGAGGCTACGAGCAGTACTTC. Protein sequence: CASSKTQGSRGYEQYF.

This clone was found once. V and J are TRBV6-5 and TRBJ1-2, with a tentative D call TRBD1 (6 bases). V was shortened by 2 bases and J by 4 bases, with 14 bases between the two germline ends. This CDR3 spans 15 amino acids. The germline CDR1 and CDR2 sequences are MNHEY and SVGAGI. The CDR3 sequence is CASSYGGGRTYGYTF. The CDR3 DNA is TGTGCCAGCAGTTACGGTGGGGGCCGTACCTATGGCTACACCTTC.

The chain uses TRBV2 and TRBJ1-4, with TRBD1 matching over 7 bases. Germline V lookup: CDR1 SNHLY, CDR2 FYNNEI. The CDR3 contains 12 residues. The CDR3 loop reads CATGTANEKLFF. In nucleotides, the CDR3 is TGTGCGACCGGGACAGCTAATGAAAAACTGTTTTTT.

This clone has only one observation. V and J are TRBV12-3 or TRBV12-4 and TRBJ2-5, with D possibly being TRBD1 (6 bases). This CDR3 is 13 amino acids long. Trimming shortened V by 9 bases and J by 4 bases, and 15 bases separated the two germline ends. CDR3 DNA sequence: TGTGCCAGGGGGGCCATGGTGCGAGAGACCCAGTACTTC. Its translation: CARGAMVRETQYF.